These 31 T cell receptor beta chains share one sample of origin, sequenced in a study of identical twins. TCRdb independently ran MiXCR on the 5' RACE reads; one entry per CDR3 protein. The data contain approximately 230,000 distinct CDR3 sequences, approximately 7.1% of them singletons. These data are also associated with another study on T cells expressing NK-cell markers.

Sequences were obtained from CD8+ T cells sorted from blood. The receptor set was obtained from a woman between 18 and 29 years old in good health.

The chain couples TRBV15 to TRBJ1-6; 7 bases are a match to TRBD1. Germline lookup yields CDR1 LNHNV and CDR2 YYDKDF (reference sequence). V shed 3 bases, J shed 7 bases, and the junction held 3 bases outside the gene matches. This CDR3 comprises 14 residues. This chain's CDR3 is CATSSPGGNSPLHF. The CDR3 coding sequence is TGTGCCACCAGCAGTCCAGGGGGAAATTCACCCCTCCACTTT.

In this sample, this clonotype turned up many times. V and J are TRBV7-9 and TRBJ1-1; D is undetermined. The CDR3 runs 14 residues. Germline V gene data show CDR1 as SEHNR and CDR2 as FQNEAQ (reference sequence). V lost 4 bases and J 4 bases, leaving 13 bases between the germline ends. The CDR3 DNA reads as TGTGCCAGCAGCTCCCCGCCGACCGGCACTGAAGCTTTCTTT. Its translation is CASSSPPTGTEAFF.

The chain combines TRBV10-2 with TRBJ1-5; the match to TRBD1 covers 7 bases. V trimming: 4 bases; J trimming: 3 bases; junction bases outside the gene matches: 3. This CDR3 is built from 14 residues. From germline, CDR1 is WSHSY and CDR2 SAAADI. This CDR3 reads CASSVTGDNQPQHF. The DNA for the CDR3 is TGCGCCAGCAGTGTCACAGGGGACAATCAGCCCCAGCATTTT.

This clonotype was recorded a few times. This chain uses TRBV29-1 with TRBJ2-7; the D gene is possibly TRBD2 (6 bases). Between the trimmed V and J ends, which lost 3 bases and 3 bases, there was a span of 15 bases. CDR3 length equals 14 residues. Germline values: CDR1 SQVTM, CDR2 ANQGSEA. CDR3 residues: CSVENGSGNYEQYF. The CDR3 DNA reads TGCAGCGTTGAGAACGGGAGTGGGAACTACGAGCAGTACTTC.

This clonotype was picked up many times. This chain links TRBV12-3 or TRBV12-4 with TRBJ2-3; D remains unclear. V was trimmed by 5 bases and J by 5 bases, leaving 11 bases between them. The CDR3 length is 13 residues. The CDR3 here is CASSTWLGDTQYF. CDR3 DNA sequence: TGTGCCAGCAGTACTTGGTTAGGAGATACGCAGTATTTT.

This clonotype was counted at least ten times. The chain carries TRBV3-1 and TRBJ2-1; D remains ambiguous. The V and J ends lost 0 bases and 8 bases respectively, with 14 bases between them. Germline V CDR1 and CDR2: LGHDT, YNNKEL (reference sequence). CDR3 size: 15 residues. The DNA for the CDR3 is TGTGCCAGCAGCCAAGAGGGAAGCCGGTTGGATGAGCAGTTCTTC. Translated, it gives CASSQEGSRLDEQFF.

This clonotype occurred a few times. J is TRBJ2-7 and V is TRBV11-2, with 9 bases lining up with TRBD2. Germline V gives CDR1 SGHAT, CDR2 FQNNGV. This CDR3 contains 15 residues. The V segment lost 2 bases and the J segment 3 bases; nucleotides outside the gene matches: 5. The DNA of the CDR3 is TGTGCCAGCAGCTTAATAATAGCGGGGGACTACGAGCAGTACTTC. Its translation: CASSLIIAGDYEQYF.

Ten or more counts support this clonotype. V is TRBV5-1 and J is TRBJ2-2; 9 bases agree with TRBD2. The germline V gene has CDR1 SGHRS and CDR2 YFSETQ. Trimming at V came to 1 base and at J to 6 bases, leaving 7 bases not matched to a gene. This CDR3 has 16 amino acids. CDR3 bases: TGCGCCAGCAGCTTGATCGTTAGCGGGGGCTCCGGGGAGCTGTTTTTT. It translates to CASSLIVSGGSGELFF.

This clonotype was seen ten or more times. The genes are TRBV20-1 and TRBJ2-2, with D hard to call. This CDR3 has 13 residues. Germline V lookup: CDR1 DFQATT, CDR2 SNEGSKA (reference sequence). Trimming took off 4 bases at V and 1 base at J, with 7 bases between the two ends. CDR3 protein: CSAIPWNTGELFF. CDR3 coding DNA: TGCAGTGCTATCCCGTGGAACACCGGGGAGCTGTTTTTT.

This clonotype was seen more than once but under ten times. Given the absence of the conserved phenylalanine or tryptophan at the CDR3 end, a read error is likely. This chain joins TRBV2 and TRBJ1-4, with D tentatively TRBD1 (6 bases). The germline V gene has CDR1 SNHLY and CDR2 FYNNEI. This CDR3 region has 15 residues. V was pared by 7 bases and J by 8 bases, with 20 bases between. The CDR3 nucleotides read TGTGCCAGCACTCAACCCGGGACACGCCTCGAAAAACTGTTTCTT. Its protein product is CASTQPGTRLEKLFL.

The chain uses TRBV2 and TRBJ1-1; a possible D gene is TRBD1 (6 bases). Trimming cost V 2 bases and J 1 base, with 11 bases left between them. Germline lookup yields CDR1 SNHLY and CDR2 FYNNEI. CDR3 length equals 15 residues. CDR3: CASSEPPTGNTEAFF. The CDR3 region has the DNA TGTGCCAGCAGTGAACCCCCGACAGGGAACACTGAAGCTTTCTTT.

This clonotype was observed at least ten times. This sequence joins TRBV20-1 and TRBJ2-1; 12 nucleotides align to TRBD1. Germline V gives CDR1 DFQATT, CDR2 SNEGSKA (reference sequence). Unmatched junction bases numbered 5, after V lost 4 bases and J lost 7 bases. The CDR3 length is 14 residues. DNA for the CDR3: TGCAGTGCTACCGGGACAGGGGGCAAGAATGAGCAGTTCTTC. This encodes CSATGTGGKNEQFF.

The rearrangement uses TRBV10-3 and TRBJ1-2; D possibly corresponds to TRBD1 (5 bases). V shed 1 base and J shed 2 bases, with 8 bases lying between them. Germline-derived CDR1 and CDR2 are ENHRY and SYGVKD. The CDR3 loop spans 14 amino acids. The CDR3 DNA reads as TGTGCCATCAGTGAGTTGCCAGGGAACTATGGCTACACCTTC. This encodes CAISELPGNYGYTF.

The CDR3 spells CASSQDFSNEQFF. DNA of the CDR3: TGCGCCAGCAGCCAAGATTTTAGTAATGAGCAGTTCTTC. The chain carries TRBV4-3 and TRBJ2-1, with no clear D. Germline V gene sequence: CDR1 LGHNA, CDR2 YSLEER. V lost 0 bases and J 7 bases, leaving 7 bases between the germline ends. This CDR3 has 13 amino acids.

The chain carries TRBV27 and TRBJ2-7; D is possibly TRBD1 or TRBD2 (5 bases each). This CDR3 has 13 amino acids. Trimming stripped 5 bases from V and 3 bases from J, with 11 bases between. Germline loops: CDR1 MNHEY, CDR2 SMNVEV (reference sequence). CDR3 amino acids: CASSGGRSYEQYF. The DNA for the CDR3 is TGTGCCAGCAGTGGGGGTAGGAGCTACGAGCAGTACTTC.

This clonotype turned up a few times. This chain links TRBV9 with TRBJ2-7; 7 bases map to TRBD1. Germline V CDR1 and CDR2: SGDLS, YYNGEE. The CDR3 is 15 amino acids. Trimming cost V 0 bases and J 2 bases; bases outside gene matches: 5. In DNA form, the CDR3 reads TGTGCCAGCAGCGTAGGGGGGACAGCAACCTACGAGCAGTACTTC. It yields the protein CASSVGGTATYEQYF.

This clonotype appeared a few times. V and J are TRBV27 and TRBJ1-3; D gene unclear. Per the germline V gene, CDR1 is MNHEY and CDR2 is SMNVEV (reference sequence). The CDR3 has 17 residues. Trimming shortened V by 5 bases and J by 0 bases, and 17 bases separated the two germline ends. CDR3 sequence: CASSPMGRLFSGNTIYF. The CDR3 DNA is TGTGCCAGCAGTCCTATGGGGAGGCTCTTCTCTGGAAACACCATATATTTT.

The V and J genes are TRBV5-6 and TRBJ2-7; D is perhaps TRBD1 or TRBD2 (5 bases each). V dropped 0 bases and J dropped 0 bases, with 10 bases sitting between them. The germline V gene encodes CDR1 SGHDT and CDR2 YYEEEE. The CDR3 is made up of 15 amino acids. CDR3 sequence reads: CASSLGGANSYEQYF. CDR3 bases: TGTGCCAGCAGCTTGGGAGGGGCGAACTCCTACGAGCAGTACTTC.

This clonotype was seen only a few times. In nucleotides, the CDR3 is TGTGCCAGCAGCCGCGAAGGACTAGCCAAAAACATTCAGTACTTC. Protein: CASSREGLAKNIQYF. The chain recombines TRBV7-9 with TRBJ2-4, with D perhaps matching TRBD2 (5 bases). V was pared by 5 bases and J by 0 bases, with 11 bases between. The CDR3 has 15 amino acids. Germline CDR1 and CDR2: SEHNR and FQNEAQ (reference sequence).

This clonotype showed up many times. The rearrangement links TRBV12-3 or TRBV12-4 to TRBJ1-1, with D unclear. V was pared by 3 bases and J by 1 base, with 6 bases between. There are 13 residues in the CDR3. DNA of the CDR3: TGTGCCAGCAGTTTGCGGAGGAACACTGAAGCTTTCTTT. Translated, it gives CASSLRRNTEAFF.

V usage is TRBV13 and J usage is TRBJ2-1; D might be TRBD1 or TRBD2, each matching 5 bases. The CDR3 is 14 residues long. The V end lost 3 bases, the J end lost 5 bases, and 11 bases lay between the germline ends. Germline V gene lookup returns CDR1 PRHDT and CDR2 FYEKMQ (reference sequence). As DNA, the CDR3 is TGTGCCAGCAGCTTCTCGGGGCTAAACAATGAGCAGTTCTTC. It specifies CASSFSGLNNEQFF.

This clonotype was seen a handful of times. The junction shows a germline mismatch at one end, possibly a read error. J is TRBJ1-2 and V is TRBV9; D gene ambiguous. The V gene's germline CDR1 is SGDLS and CDR2 YYNGEE. The CDR3 consists of 9 residues. The CDR3 sequence: CASSAYEVF. The CDR3 nucleotides are TGTGCCAGCAGCGCCTATGAAGTCTTC.

The table lists this clonotype with a few counts. The rearrangement links TRBV6-2 or TRBV6-3 to TRBJ2-3, with D possibly being TRBD2 (5 bases). Germline V gene lookup returns CDR1 MNHEY and CDR2 SVGEGT. The CDR3 has 16 amino acids. Trimming removed 4 bases at V and 5 bases at J, with 19 bases between. The CDR3 protein is CASSSLDRGLGDTQYF. In DNA, the CDR3 is TGTGCCAGCAGTTCCCTTGACCGCGGGTTGGGAGATACGCAGTATTTT.

This clonotype showed up many times. The rearrangement joins TRBV6-5 to TRBJ1-5; D is possibly TRBD1 (5 bases). V was clipped by 0 bases and J by 15 bases, with 15 bases between them. CDR1 and CDR2 (germline): MNHEY, SVGAGI. The length of the CDR3 is 13 residues. CDR3 nucleotides: TGTGCCAGCAGTTACTCAGGGGCAGAACCAAGGCATTTT. It encodes CASSYSGAEPRHF.

The genes are TRBV29-1 and TRBJ2-7; D not certain. The V end was cut by 4 bases, the J end by 2 bases, with 12 bases between. Germline V gene data show CDR1 as SQVTM and CDR2 as ANQGSEA. The CDR3 covers 13 residues. CDR3 protein: CSVVRAATYEQYF. DNA for the CDR3: TGCAGCGTTGTCCGGGCTGCTACCTACGAGCAGTACTTC.

This clonotype was seen many times. The gene calls are TRBV24-1 and TRBJ2-1, with D hard to call. The CDR3 has 12 amino acids. Trimming removed 5 bases from V and 5 bases from J, with 6 bases in between. Germline lookup yields CDR1 KGHDR and CDR2 SFDVKD. For the CDR3, the DNA is TGTGCCACCAGTGGCAGCGACAATGAGCAGTTCTTC. Translated: CATSGSDNEQFF.

The chain combines TRBV2 with TRBJ2-1; 13 nucleotides match TRBD2. Germline-derived CDR1 and CDR2 are SNHLY and FYNNEI. CDR3 length: 17 amino acids. Trimming at V came to 10 bases and at J to 8 bases, leaving 17 bases not matched to a gene. CDR3 nucleotide sequence: TGTGCCACCAGCAGTACTAGCGGGAGGGCCATGTTGGATGAGCAGTTCTTC. Translated, it gives CATSSTSGRAMLDEQFF.

This clonotype was picked up a small number of times. The chain carries TRBV9 and TRBJ2-1; 9 bases align to TRBD1. The ends lost 10 bases at V and 4 bases at J; junction bases unmatched: 6. The germline gives CDR1 SGDLS, CDR2 YYNGEE. The CDR3 sequence is 13 residues long. CDR3 sequence: CASGTGIYNEQFF. The CDR3 coding sequence is TGTGCCTCTGGGACAGGGATTTACAATGAGCAGTTCTTC.

This chain uses TRBV2 with TRBJ2-7; possible D gene TRBD1, 5 bases. Germline assignment: CDR1 SNHLY and CDR2 FYNNEI. With 3 bases removed from V and 6 bases from J, the gap between germline ends came to 9 bases. This CDR3 contains 12 residues. The CDR3 DNA sequence: TGTGCCAGCAGTGACAGTAGGGGCGAGCAGTACTTC. Amino acid sequence: CASSDSRGEQYF.

This clonotype turned up a few times. The chain links TRBV5-6 to TRBJ1-2; maybe TRBD1 (5 bases). CDR1 and CDR2 (germline): SGHDT, YYEEEE. CDR3 size: 15 residues. The V gene lost 5 bases and the J gene lost 3 bases, with 17 bases spanning the gap. DNA of the CDR3: TGTGCCAGCAGTATCGGCGGGGGGGGGGACTATGGCTACACCTTC. This translates into CASSIGGGGDYGYTF.

The gene calls are TRBV7-8 and TRBJ2-1; D is uncertain. CDR3 length: 17 amino acids. Germline values: CDR1 SGHVS, CDR2 FQNEAQ. Between the trimmed V and J ends, which lost 2 bases and 9 bases, there was a span of 23 bases. The DNA for the CDR3 is TGTGCCAGCAGCTTACGGCGAATTCTGTTTTCCGATCGTGAGCAGTTCTTC. Translated, it gives CASSLRRILFSDREQFF.